The 18 T cell receptor beta chains reported below all come from one sample, sequenced in a study of T-cell reconstitution after alpha-beta-depleted transplantation in children (dated by TCRdb to 2016 to 2017). Library generation was performed with PCR. TCRdb shows the sequencer as Illumina HiSeq 2500. To normalize quantification of the TCRbeta repertoire, the TCR libraries were built with molecular barcoding that relied on unique molecular identifiers. TCRdb redid the processing of the public reads, applying fastp at Q25 and MiXCR, and retained in-frame beta chains. Rows matching on CDR3 protein sequence are summarized as one entry with the most common DNA and genes. For this sample there are about 900,000 distinct CDR3 sequences; roughly 29% appear just once. About 28% of the sample lies in the top ten. This specimen's treatment or condition label, interpreted: allogeneic hematopoietic cell transplantation with graft depleted of TCRalphabeta T cells and CD19 B cells.

Here the sequenced sample was PBMCs, mostly from graft donor cells, taken 360 days after TCRalphabeta/CD19-depleted stem cell transplant. Receptors were obtained from a boy less than two years old who had a stem cell transplant for SCID, so the T cells may come from the graft donor.

The chain carries TRBV9 and TRBJ2-1; D gene unclear. The CDR3 is 14 amino acids. V lost 4 bases, J lost 5 bases, and 13 bases lay in between. Germline CDR1 reads SGDLS; CDR2 reads YYNGEE. The CDR3 DNA sequence: TGTGCCAGCAGCCACGCCAGCGCTCACAATGAGCAGTTCTTC. It codes for CASSHASAHNEQFF.

This chain joins TRBV7-8 and TRBJ1-3; no clear D. This CDR3 has 14 residues. V was shortened by 4 bases and J by 5 bases, with 12 bases between the two germline ends. Germline CDR1 is SGHVS and CDR2 is FQNEAQ. CDR3 in amino acids: CASSSRESRNTIYF. In nucleotides, the CDR3 is TGTGCCAGCAGCTCCCGGGAGTCCAGAAACACCATATATTTT.

This clonotype was counted between two and nine times. DNA for the CDR3: TGTGCCAGCAGGGATAGCGGGAGATACAATGAGCAGTTCTTC. Translation gives CASRDSGRYNEQFF. V gene TRBV7-9 combines with J gene TRBJ2-1; 9 bases map to TRBD2. Per germline, CDR1 SEHNR and CDR2 FQNEAQ (reference sequence). The CDR3 length is 14 residues. Germline trimming cut 6 bases from V and 4 bases from J; bases unmatched to any gene: 4.

The chain joins TRBV20-1 to TRBJ2-1; D unclear. V shed 3 bases and J shed 3 bases, with 9 bases lying between them. The CDR3 runs 13 residues. The germline CDR1 and CDR2 sequences are DFQATT and SNEGSKA (reference sequence). The CDR3 nucleotides read TGCAGTGCTAGGCCCGGAAGCTACAATGAGCAGTTCTTC. Residues: CSARPGSYNEQFF.

The V gene is TRBV7-8, the J gene TRBJ2-7; D possibly corresponds to TRBD1 (6 bases). The germline V and J ends were trimmed by 1 base and 9 bases, with 13 bases remaining between them. The germline V gene has CDR1 SGHVS and CDR2 FQNEAQ. The CDR3 length is 13 residues. The CDR3 is CASSLGYDRWQYF. For the CDR3, the DNA is TGTGCCAGCAGCTTAGGATATGACAGGTGGCAGTACTTC. Supplemented by reference TRBV7-8 and TRBJ2-7, the full variable domain reads GAGVSQSPRYKVAKRGQDVALRCDPISGHVSLFWYQQALGQGPEFLTYFQNEAQLDKSGLPSDRFFAERPEGSVSTLKIQRTQQEDSAVYLCASSLGYDRWQYFGPGTRLTVT.

This clonotype has only a few counts. This chain joins TRBV2 and TRBJ2-1, with a tentative D call TRBD2 (6 bases). This CDR3 comprises 16 residues. Per the germline V gene, CDR1 is SNHLY and CDR2 is FYNNEI. Trimming cost V 3 bases and J 0 bases, with 12 bases left between them. The CDR3 sequence is CASSERDGSSYNEQFF. The CDR3 DNA reads TGTGCCAGCAGTGAGCGGGACGGGAGCTCCTACAATGAGCAGTTCTTC.

The table lists this clonotype with a few counts. The chain joins TRBV12-3 or TRBV12-4 to TRBJ2-5; D is ambiguous. CDR3 length equals 14 residues. Trimming took 5 bases from V and 4 from J, leaving 14 bases between them. CDR3 region: CASSTHFKGETQYF. The CDR3 nucleotides read TGTGCCAGCAGTACTCATTTTAAGGGAGAGACCCAGTACTTC.

The gene calls are TRBV7-7 and TRBJ2-3; D not resolved. Germline CDR1 reads SSHAT; CDR2 reads FNYEAQ (reference sequence). The CDR3 spans 14 residues. V lost 4 bases, J lost 0 bases, and 8 bases lay in between. The chain's CDR3 is CASSSDGSTDTQYF. In DNA form, the CDR3 reads TGTGCCAGCAGCTCGGACGGGAGCACAGATACGCAGTATTTT. Supplemented by reference TRBV7-7 and TRBJ2-3, the full variable domain reads GAGVSQSPRYKVTKRGQDVTLRCDPISSHATLYWYQQALGQGPEFLTYFNYEAQPDKSGLPSDRFSAERPEGSISTLTIQRTEQRDSAMYRCASSSDGSTDTQYFGPGTRLTVL.

V is TRBV24-1 and J is TRBJ2-6, with 9 positions matching TRBD1. The germline CDR1 and CDR2 sequences are KGHDR and SFDVKD. There are 17 residues in the CDR3. The V segment lost 7 bases and the J segment 0 bases; nucleotides outside the gene matches: 6. CDR3 coding DNA: TGTGCCACCAGCCCGGGACAGGGCCTCTCTGGGGCCAACGTCCTGACTTTC. Protein: CATSPGQGLSGANVLTF.

V gene TRBV2 combines with J gene TRBJ2-7, with 10 bases matching TRBD1. Trimming took 7 bases from V and 0 from J; bases not matched to a gene: 9. Germline values: CDR1 SNHLY, CDR2 FYNNEI. This CDR3 is 16 amino acids long. CDR3 region: CASNLSGTGDSYEQYF. Here the CDR3 DNA reads TGTGCCAGCAATCTTTCCGGGACAGGGGACTCCTACGAGCAGTACTTC.

This clonotype was detected only a few times. The rearrangement links TRBV12-3 or TRBV12-4 to TRBJ2-5, with TRBD2 identical over 11 bases. This CDR3 has 14 residues. V was clipped by 6 bases and J by 5 bases; unmatched bases: 5. Here the CDR3 reads CASRRSGGDETQYF. The CDR3 DNA reads TGTGCCAGCAGACGTAGCGGGGGGGATGAGACCCAGTACTTC.

The gene calls are TRBV7-2 and TRBJ2-5; unclear D gene. Germline assignment: CDR1 SGHTA and CDR2 FQGNSA. V lost 6 bases and J lost 2, with 4 bases in between. CDR3 size: 11 residues. Written as DNA, the CDR3 is TGTGCCAGCAGGGCACAAGAGACCCAGTACTTC. Protein product: CASRAQETQYF.

The chain couples TRBV7-2 to TRBJ2-3; 12 bases map to TRBD2. Germline CDR1 is SGHTA and CDR2 is FQGNSA. V was pared by 3 bases and J by 8 bases, with 3 bases of the junction left unmatched. The CDR3 totals 14 residues. In DNA, the CDR3 is TGTGCCAGCAGCTTGGCTAGCGGGGGGGGTACGCAGTATTTT. This encodes CASSLASGGGTQYF.

The gene calls are TRBV11-2 and TRBJ1-4; no definite D call. Germline lookup yields CDR1 SGHAT and CDR2 FQNNGV. V was cut by 1 base and J by 6 bases, with 18 bases left in between. The CDR3 extends over 17 amino acids. The CDR3 DNA is TGTGCCAGCAGCTTAGGTCTCAGGCGGGTCGGGGATGAAAAACTGTTTTTT. This codes for CASSLGLRRVGDEKLFF.

The chain links TRBV28 to TRBJ2-3; TRBD2 aligns across 9 bases. The germline CDR1 and CDR2 sequences are MDHEN and SYDVKM. This CDR3 is 14 amino acids long. J lost 8 bases, V lost 3 bases, and 6 bases had no gene match. CDR3 residues: CASSFAGGQVTQYF. In DNA form, the CDR3 reads TGTGCCAGCAGTTTTGCGGGGGGGCAAGTTACGCAGTATTTT. Full variable domain (remainder filled in from reference TRBV28 and TRBJ2-3): DVKVTQSSRYLVKRTGEKVFLECVQDMDHENMFWYRQDPGLGLRLIYFSYDVKMKEKGDIPEGYSVSREKKERFSLILESASTNQTSMYLCASSFAGGQVTQYFGPGTRLTVL.

This rearrangement joins TRBV27 to TRBJ2-3; D may match TRBD1 or TRBD2 (5 bases each). Germline V gives CDR1 MNHEY, CDR2 SMNVEV (reference sequence). The V end was cut by 7 bases, the J end by 6 bases, with 11 bases between. The CDR3 is 12 residues long. CDR3 loop: CASTGPRDTQYF. The CDR3 region has the DNA TGTGCCAGCACGGGGCCGAGGGATACGCAGTATTTT.

The genes are TRBV12-3 or TRBV12-4 and TRBJ2-5; D ambiguous. Trimming stripped 1 base from V and 1 base from J, with 7 bases between. This CDR3 region has 14 residues. The CDR3 region has the DNA TGTGCCAGCAGTTTAGGTCCGGCCCAAGAGACCCAGTACTTC. Its translation is CASSLGPAQETQYF.

The chain employs TRBV3-1 and TRBJ2-1, with unresolved D. The CDR3 extends over 12 amino acids. The V gene's germline CDR1 is LGHDT and CDR2 YNNKEL (reference sequence). V lost 0 bases, J lost 10 bases, and 7 bases lay in between. DNA for the CDR3: TGTGCCAGCAGCCAAGAAGTATACGAGCAGTTCTTC. This gives the protein CASSQEVYEQFF.